Below are 29 T cell receptor beta chains sequenced from a single sample in a study of early stage breast cancer tumors. Sequenced by immunoSEQ multiplex PCR; TCRdb stores in-frame clones only, minus some. The sample has about 14,000 clones, 65% to 85% seen once. The source material was normal breast tissue next to the tumor. The origin of the receptors is a person aged 30 to 40 with breast cancer.

This chain connects TRBV7-2 to TRBJ2-7; 9 bases are shared with TRBD2. The length of the CDR3 is 15 residues. In germline, CDR1 is SGHTA, CDR2 FQGNSA. V shed 6 bases and J 2 bases; nucleotides not matched to a gene: 8. The DNA of the CDR3 is TGTGCCAGCAGTTCGGGACTAGCATACACCTACGAGCAGTACTTC. Protein: CASSSGLAYTYEQYF.

The chain links TRBV27 to TRBJ1-2; no definite D call. With 0 bases removed from V and 5 bases from J, the gap between germline ends came to 4 bases. CDR1 is MNHEY, CDR2 SMNVEV, per germline (reference sequence). This CDR3 is 12 amino acids long. CDR3 coding DNA: TGTGCCAGCAGTTTATCAGGGTATGGCTACACCTTC. Residues: CASSLSGYGYTF.

The chain uses TRBV7-2 and TRBJ2-2, with D perhaps TRBD2 (6 bases). CDR3 length: 15 amino acids. The germline V gene has CDR1 SGHTA and CDR2 FQGNSA. V lost 5 bases and J lost 7, with 17 bases in between. CDR3 coding DNA: TGTGCCAGCAGCCGTCTCCTAGCGACCGTCGGGGAGCTGTTTTTT. Its protein is CASSRLLATVGELFF. The full variable domain, with the rest looked up from reference TRBV7-2 and TRBJ2-2, is GAGVSQSPSNKVTEKGKDVELRCDPISGHTALYWYRQSLGQGLEFLIYFQGNSAPDKSGLPSDRFSAERTGGSVSTLTIQRTQQEDSAVYLCASSRLLATVGELFFGEGSRLTVL.

This chain uses TRBV7-9 with TRBJ2-3; TRBD2 matches 7 bases. Germline V gives CDR1 SEHNR, CDR2 FQNEAQ (reference sequence). V lost 4 bases, J lost 2 bases, and 0 bases stayed unmatched. This CDR3 contains 13 residues. CDR3 bases: TGTGCCAGCAGCTGGGACTACACAGATACGCAGTATTTT. This gives the protein CASSWDYTDTQYF.

The chain links TRBV5-4 to TRBJ2-2; D remains unclear. The V gene lost 0 bases and the J gene lost 0 bases, with 15 bases spanning the gap. This CDR3 contains 18 residues. Germline lookup yields CDR1 SGHNT and CDR2 YYREEE (reference sequence). DNA of the CDR3: TGTGCCAGCAGCTTGGGGGGTGGCGTAGCCGCGAACACCGGGGAGCTGTTTTTT. Translation: CASSLGGGVAANTGELFF.

The J gene is TRBJ2-3, the V gene TRBV5-4, with 12 bases matching TRBD2. Looked up from germline, CDR1 is SGHNT and CDR2 is YYREEE (reference sequence). V was pared by 7 bases and J by 6 bases, with 9 bases of the junction left unmatched. This CDR3 is built from 15 residues. In nucleotides, the CDR3 is TGTGCCAGCGGCAACCGACTAGCGGGAGCCGATACGCAGTATTTT. This sequence encodes CASGNRLAGADTQYF.

The J gene is TRBJ1-3, the V gene TRBV19; 12 bases are shared with TRBD1. CDR1 and CDR2 from the germline V gene are LNHDA and SQIVND (reference sequence). V lost 9 bases to trimming and J lost 0 bases; unmatched junction nucleotides: 12. The CDR3 runs 18 residues. The chain's CDR3 is CASRGDRGLIFSGNTIYF. DNA of the CDR3: TGTGCCAGCCGGGGGGACAGGGGGCTTATCTTCTCTGGAAACACCATATATTTT. Looking up the rest from reference TRBV19 and TRBJ1-3 gives the full variable domain: DGGITQSPKYLFRKEGQNVTLSCEQNLNHDAMYWYRQDPGQGLRLIYYSQIVNDFQKGDIAEGYSVSREKKESFPLTVTSAQKNPTAFYLCASRGDRGLIFSGNTIYFGEGSWLTVV.

The rearrangement joins TRBV27 to TRBJ2-2; tentatively, D is TRBD2 (6 bases). The CDR3 covers 14 residues. The V end lost 4 bases, the J end lost 7 bases, and 13 bases lay between the germline ends. Germline V gene data show CDR1 as MNHEY and CDR2 as SMNVEV (reference sequence). DNA of the CDR3: TGTGCCAGCAGTTCCGGGAGACTAGTCGGGGAGCTGTTTTTT. Translated, it gives CASSSGRLVGELFF.

This chain uses TRBV6-5 with TRBJ2-7; 7 bases map to TRBD2. The CDR3 is 14 amino acids. Germline V gene sequence: CDR1 MNHEY, CDR2 SVGAGI. J lost 3 bases, V lost 7 bases, and 9 bases had no gene match. CDR3 sequence (DNA): TGTGCCAGCAAATACGGGGAGGGCCACTACGAGCAGTACTTC. Its translation is CASKYGEGHYEQYF.

The chain couples TRBV19 to TRBJ2-5; 7 bases are shared with TRBD1. J gave up 5 bases and V 7 bases, and 7 bases lay outside the gene matches. CDR1 is LNHDA, CDR2 SQIVND, per germline (reference sequence). The CDR3 is 13 residues long. CDR3 bases: TGTGCCAGTAATGTTTACAGGGGCGAGACCCAGTACTTC. Translating it yields CASNVYRGETQYF.

The rearrangement uses TRBV7-8 and TRBJ2-6, with D tentatively TRBD1 (5 bases). Germline V gene lookup returns CDR1 SGHVS and CDR2 FQNEAQ. With 1 base removed from V and 0 bases from J, the gap between germline ends came to 22 bases. CDR3 length equals 21 residues. The CDR3 loop reads CASSLETSDSWSSSGANVLTF. The CDR3 DNA sequence: TGTGCCAGCAGCTTAGAGACCTCCGACAGCTGGAGTTCCTCTGGGGCCAACGTCCTGACTTTC.

V usage is TRBV6-5 and J usage is TRBJ2-2; D is unresolved. In germline, CDR1 is MNHEY, CDR2 SVGAGI. The CDR3 is 15 residues long. Trimming took 5 bases from V and 11 from J, leaving 21 bases between them. CDR3 sequence (DNA): TGTGCCAGCAGTGCGTCCCTTGCAGGACCACAAGAGCTGTTTTTT. This translates into CASSASLAGPQELFF.

This clone was counted only a few times. The rearrangement joins TRBV9 to TRBJ2-2; 13 nucleotides line up with TRBD2. Trimming took 0 bases from V and 5 from J; bases not matched to a gene: 4. The CDR3 consists of 17 residues. Germline lookup yields CDR1 SGDLS and CDR2 YYNGEE. CDR3 amino acids: CASSVGRGLAGTGELFF. For the CDR3, the DNA is TGTGCCAGCAGCGTAGGAAGGGGACTAGCGGGAACCGGGGAGCTGTTTTTT.

The chain uses TRBV21-1 and TRBJ2-1; TRBD2 is the table's D call, not checked against the DNA. TRBV21-1 is tagged as a pseudogene. The CDR3 loop spans 18 amino acids. The CDR3 reads CASSKIGGRDGYYNEQFF. The CDR3 coding sequence is TGTGCCAGCAGCAAAATTGGGGGGAGGGACGGCTACTACAATGAGCAGTTCTTC.

This chain joins TRBV5-1 and TRBJ1-5; D gene ambiguous. The germline V and J ends were trimmed by 0 bases and 6 bases, with 10 bases remaining between them. Per the germline V gene, CDR1 is SGHRS and CDR2 is YFSETQ. The CDR3 is 14 residues long. CDR3 in amino acids: CASSLEGPSQPQHF. The CDR3 DNA sequence: TGCGCCAGCAGCTTGGAAGGCCCTAGTCAGCCCCAGCATTTT.

This rearrangement joins TRBV4-1 to TRBJ2-7; tentative D call: TRBD2 (5 bases). The V and J ends lost 3 bases and 0 bases respectively, with 18 bases between them. Germline loops: CDR1 MGHRA, CDR2 YSYEKL. This CDR3 spans 17 amino acids. This CDR3 reads CASSQGEPSWLSYEQYF. For the CDR3, the DNA is TGCGCCAGCAGCCAGGGAGAACCTAGCTGGCTCTCCTACGAGCAGTACTTC.

The chain combines TRBV11-2 with TRBJ1-6; D is unresolved. The germline V gene encodes CDR1 SGHAT and CDR2 FQNNGV. Trimming shortened V by 3 bases and J by 0 bases, and 9 bases separated the two germline ends. The CDR3 runs to 16 residues. The chain's CDR3 is CASSFWDRSYNSPLHF. Here the CDR3 DNA reads TGTGCCAGCAGCTTTTGGGATCGCTCCTATAATTCACCCCTCCACTTT.

The chain recombines TRBV7-9 with TRBJ1-2; D ambiguous. V was pared by 3 bases and J by 3 bases, with 8 bases between. CDR1 and CDR2 from the germline V gene are SEHNR and FQNEAQ (reference sequence). The CDR3 is 13 amino acids. The CDR3 loop reads CASSLRSDYGYTF. The CDR3 coding sequence is TGTGCCAGCAGCTTGCGTTCGGACTATGGCTACACCTTC.

The CDR3 sequence: CASSHVESRTDTQYF. CDR3 in DNA: TGTGCCAGCAGCCACGTTGAGAGTAGAACGGATACGCAGTATTTT. The V gene is TRBV4-2, the J gene TRBJ2-3; D remains unclear. The V and J ends lost 3 bases and 6 bases respectively, with 16 bases between them. The CDR3 length is 15 residues. Germline V gene sequence: CDR1 LGHNA, CDR2 YNFKEQ.

The rearrangement links TRBV5-5 to TRBJ2-7; 9 positions agree with TRBD1. This CDR3 spans 15 amino acids. Germline lookup yields CDR1 SGHKS and CDR2 YYEKEE (reference sequence). The ends lost 4 bases at V and 3 bases at J; junction bases unmatched: 8. CDR3 nucleotide sequence: TGTGCCAGCAGCCCATCCCGGGACAGGGTCTACGAGCAGTACTTC. Translation gives CASSPSRDRVYEQYF.

The J gene is TRBJ1-1, the V gene TRBV20-1, with D uncertain. CDR3 length: 11 residues. With 4 bases removed from V and 1 base from J, the gap between germline ends came to 4 bases. CDR1 and CDR2 from the germline V gene are DFQATT and SNEGSKA (reference sequence). The DNA for the CDR3 is TGCAGTGCTAACTCGAACACTGAAGCTTTCTTT. This codes for CSANSNTEAFF.

This rearrangement joins TRBV27 to TRBJ2-7; D is unresolved. V lost 2 bases and J lost 1, with 6 bases in between. The CDR3 length is 13 residues. Germline assignment: CDR1 MNHEY and CDR2 SMNVEV (reference sequence). Here the CDR3 reads CASSLPGSYEQYF. In nucleotides, the CDR3 is TGTGCCAGCAGTTTACCCGGGTCCTACGAGCAGTACTTC.

The genes are TRBV5-1 and TRBJ2-2; no clear D gene. CDR3 length equals 17 residues. V lost 1 base to trimming and J lost 2 bases, with 15 bases between them. CDR1 and CDR2 from the germline V gene are SGHRS and YFSETQ. CDR3: CASSLLTTNLNTGELFF. CDR3 nucleotides: TGCGCCAGCAGCTTGCTCACAACGAACCTAAACACCGGGGAGCTGTTTTTT.

The gene calls are TRBV5-8 and TRBJ2-7; D is possibly TRBD1 or TRBD2 (5 bases each). The germline CDR1 and CDR2 sequences are SGHTS and YDEGEE. This CDR3 has 15 residues. Between the trimmed V and J ends, which lost 4 bases and 3 bases, there was a span of 17 bases. CDR3 region: CASSQLALGVYEQYF. In nucleotides, the CDR3 is TGTGCCAGCAGCCAACTTGCTCTGGGGGTCTACGAGCAGTACTTC.

V and J are TRBV7-9 and TRBJ1-5; a possible D gene is TRBD1 (5 bases). Trimming stripped 3 bases from V and 3 bases from J, with 9 bases between. This CDR3 is 14 amino acids long. Germline lookup yields CDR1 SEHNR and CDR2 FQNEAQ (reference sequence). The CDR3 spells CASSLLGVNQPQHF. CDR3 bases: TGTGCCAGCAGCTTGTTGGGGGTCAATCAGCCCCAGCATTTT.

The chain combines TRBV2 with TRBJ1-1; 7 positions match TRBD1. Germline CDR1 SNHLY, CDR2 FYNNEI. Trimming at V came to 5 bases and at J to 5 bases, leaving 5 bases not matched to a gene. The CDR3 is 13 amino acids. The CDR3 bases are TGTGCCAGCAGTACACAGGGGTATACTGAAGCTTTCTTT. Protein product: CASSTQGYTEAFF.

The chain combines TRBV10-3 with TRBJ1-1, with no clear D. Trimming pared 0 bases from V and 2 bases from J, leaving 7 bases between. This CDR3 region has 14 residues. In germline, CDR1 is ENHRY, CDR2 SYGVKD. The CDR3 region is CAISESGSNTEAFF. DNA for the CDR3: TGTGCCATCAGTGAGTCAGGCAGTAACACTGAAGCTTTCTTT.

This clone was observed a few times. The chain links TRBV7-2 to TRBJ1-5, with a tentative D call TRBD1 (5 bases). There are 14 residues in the CDR3. Germline-derived CDR1 and CDR2 are SGHTA and FQGNSA. The V gene lost 5 bases and the J gene lost 6 bases, with 14 bases spanning the gap. CDR3 sequence reads: CASSTRTWRQPQHF. In DNA, the CDR3 is TGTGCCAGCAGCACCCGGACATGGCGTCAGCCCCAGCATTTT.

This clone appeared a few times. The chain joins TRBV6-5 to TRBJ2-3; 9 bases are shared with TRBD1. Germline V CDR1 and CDR2: MNHEY, SVGAGI. V lost 4 bases, J lost 4 bases, and 6 bases stayed unmatched. This CDR3 is built from 15 residues. CDR3 residues: CASSWGDREADTQYF. CDR3 in DNA: TGTGCCAGCAGTTGGGGGGACAGGGAAGCAGATACGCAGTATTTT.